This entry features one TCR beta chain sequence. In this sample, this clone turned up once. Its antigen is unknown. One end of the junction fails to match germline, which may point to a read error. Untouched CD4+ T cells were isolated from Ficoll-separated PBMC through negative selection with magnetic beads, and an average purity of about 98% was reached. Untouched CD4+ T cells were isolated with magnetic beads from Ficoll-separated PBMC, and a purity of approximately 98% was reached with negligible CD8+ contamination. Peripheral blood mononuclear cells came from the buffy coats of a few healthy blood donors. CMV seronegative status was shared by all three donors. The DNeasy Blood & Tissue Kit was used for extraction of genomic DNA. TCRB sequencing was performed on genomic DNA from sorted CD137+CD4+ cells and pre-culture CD4+ baseline samples from each subject. The immunoSEQ multiplex PCR, with forward primers for 54 TRBV segments and reverse primers for 13 TRBJ segments, was used to amplify TCRB CDR3 regions. For pre-culture CD4+ samples, sequencing was done at deep resolution with a target of around 210,000 T cell genomes. Sequencing of the amplicons on an Illumina HiSeq System generated 87 bp reads spanning the CDR3. The authors' pipeline ran thus. Reads were corrected for PCR and sequencing errors, and CDR3 regions were defined by alignment to IMGT reference sequences. Template and unique rearrangement counts were estimated using synthetic template pools. Clonality was computed as 1 minus Pielou's evenness. Richness was estimated with the Daley-Smith estimator. Repertoire overlap was measured with Morisita's index. A clone counted as low-abundance if it appeared in cultured samples but went undetected in the pre-culture repertoire of the same donor. In its TCRdb copy, this immuneACCESS table keeps in-frame sequences only and misses some clones. Where compared with another copy, unresolved V genes explain less than half of these, and the others have no known cause. The V and J calls and clone size were taken over from that table, and D and trimming were inferred from the DNA. Recorded for this sample are about 73,000 clones; 80% of them occurred a single time. The ten largest account for roughly 1.4% of the sample.

This sample was included in a study of T cell repertoires and HLA-DP antigens (dated by TCRdb to 2016 to 2018). About the full investigation: An in vitro model of CD4+ T cell alloreactivity against allogeneic HLA-DP presented by transduced HeLa cells was used in the study. The two alloantigens modelled structurally similar versus dissimilar alloantigens, differing from self at one and ten to eleven peptide-binding groove amino acids, respectively. The three donors were two male and one female, with ages ranging from the 18-to-29 to the 60-to-69 age band. On average, approximately 220 ng of DNA went in for sorted CD137+CD4+ samples, versus about 1,200 ng for pre-culture CD4+ samples. What the research found in general, with its limitations: Similar clonality (roughly 0.38) was observed for sorted CD137+ cells against both alloantigens, and this clonality was much higher than that observed in pre-culture samples (approximately 0.041). An average cumulative frequency of approximately 36% against one allele and 45% to 65% against the other was found for clones undetected before culture. The naive and memory CD4+ repertoires were not analysed as separate populations. Limitations included only a few donors, a non-physiological HeLa antigen-presenting system, and the use of total CD4+ responder cells.

The germline V gene encodes CDR1 ENHRY and CDR2 SYGVKD. The CDR3 numbers 14 residues from cysteine through phenylalanine. Of all the DNA, just the CDR3 is kept, 42 bases in frame from base 1. This receptor chain uses TRBV10-3 and TRBJ2-7; the junction holds 8 bases that match TRBD1. Sequenced material: CD4+ T cells from PBMCs. The TCR sequence derives from a man between 60 and 75 years old in good health and CMV-seronegative. CDR3 sequence: CASSQQGARYEQYF. The nucleotides read TGTGCCAGCAGTCAGCAGGGGGCTCGCTACGAGCAGTACTTC.